This T cell receptor beta chain was identified during a study of cytomegalovirus exposure and HLA in healthy donors. Whole-study results and caveats: Relative to the approximately 680-donor mean, N-insertions were reportedly fewer in an Asian-associated ancestry cluster in a later analysis. 164 TCR beta chains were listed as cytomegalovirus-associated.

The study ran its PCR with 60 Vbeta and 13 Jbeta primers. Here immunoSEQ multiplex PCR was the method, and the copy in TCRdb shows in-frame clones only, minus some. The sample holds some 110,000 clones; roughly 68% are singletons and the top ten take just over 8.5%. The CDR3 is 14 amino acids. V dropped 7 bases and J dropped 0 bases, with 14 bases sitting between them. Germline V gene sequence: CDR1 SQVTM, CDR2 ANQGSEA. On this clone: Its antigen remains unknown.

This chain uses TRBV29-1 with TRBJ2-3; a weak D match, TRBD2 (7 bases). The sequence was collected from a man aged 25 to 40 in good health and CMV-seropositive. Sample: PBMCs. The DNA of the CDR3 is TGCAGCGGCAAGGGGGGGTCTAGCACAGATACGCAGTATTTT. Translation: CSGKGGSSTDTQYF.